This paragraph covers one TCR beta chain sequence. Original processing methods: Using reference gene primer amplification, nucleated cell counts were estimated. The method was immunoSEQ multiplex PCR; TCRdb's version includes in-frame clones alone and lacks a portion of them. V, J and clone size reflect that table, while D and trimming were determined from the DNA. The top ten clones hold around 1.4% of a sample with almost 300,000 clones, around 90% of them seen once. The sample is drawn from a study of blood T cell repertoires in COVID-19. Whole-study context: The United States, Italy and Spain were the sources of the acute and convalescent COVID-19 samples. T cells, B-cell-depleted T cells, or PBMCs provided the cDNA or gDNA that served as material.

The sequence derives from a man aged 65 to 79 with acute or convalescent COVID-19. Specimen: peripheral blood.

The CDR3 loop reads CASSHGQGNEKLFF. The CDR3 nucleotides read TGTGCCAGCAGCCATGGACAGGGGAATGAAAAACTGTTTTTT. The chain uses TRBV6-5 and TRBJ1-4; 9 bases are shared with TRBD1. Trimming cost V 6 bases and J 5 bases; bases outside gene matches: 4. This CDR3 comprises 14 residues. The germline V gene encodes CDR1 MNHEY and CDR2 SVGAGI.